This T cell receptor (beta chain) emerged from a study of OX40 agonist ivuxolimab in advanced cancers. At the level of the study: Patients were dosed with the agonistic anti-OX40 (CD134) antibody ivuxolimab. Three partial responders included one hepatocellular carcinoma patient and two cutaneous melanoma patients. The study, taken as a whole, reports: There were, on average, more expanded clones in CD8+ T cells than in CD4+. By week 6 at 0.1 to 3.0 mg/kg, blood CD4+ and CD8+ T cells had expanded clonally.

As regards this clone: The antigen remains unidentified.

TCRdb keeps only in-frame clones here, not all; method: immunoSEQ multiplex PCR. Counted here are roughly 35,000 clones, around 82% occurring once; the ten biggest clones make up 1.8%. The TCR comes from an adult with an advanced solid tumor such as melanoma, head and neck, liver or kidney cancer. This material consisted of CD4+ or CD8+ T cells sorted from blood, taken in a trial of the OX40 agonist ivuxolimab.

The CDR3 bases are TGTGCCAGCAGCCGGGACACAATGAACACTGAAGCTTTCTTT. Translating it yields CASSRDTMNTEAFF. This chain connects TRBV7-9 to TRBJ1-1; weak D call: TRBD1 (6 bases). This CDR3 region has 14 residues. Trimming shortened V by 5 bases and J by 0 bases, and 10 bases separated the two germline ends. Germline loops: CDR1 SEHNR, CDR2 FQNEAQ (reference sequence).